The T cell receptor beta chain described here comes from a study of blood T cell repertoires in COVID-19. Across the whole study: Italy, Spain and the United States were the sources of the convalescent and acute COVID-19 samples. Sources were T cells, B-cell-depleted T cells, or PBMCs; the material itself was cDNA or gDNA.

Germline assignment: CDR1 SNHLY and CDR2 FYNNEI. The V end was cut by 7 bases, the J end by 1 base, with 7 bases between. The CDR3 loop spans 12 amino acids. In the original processing: Amplifying reference gene primers gave estimates of nucleated cell counts. TCRdb keeps only in-frame clones here, not all; method: immunoSEQ multiplex PCR. From that table come the V and J calls and clone size; the DNA was used to work out D and trimming. The sample gives approximately 290,000 clones, approximately 86% of which show up once; 0.7% to 1% is in the top ten. This clone has just one count. The rearrangement links TRBV2 to TRBJ1-1, with a possible D match to TRBD1 (6 bases). The source of this sequence is a human donor with COVID-19, enrolled during active disease. The donor label of this sample is uncertain. The sample taken for sequencing was peripheral blood. The CDR3 bases are TGTGCCAGCACAGGGGAGAACACTGAAGCTTTCTTT. Translating gives CASTGENTEAFF.